Following are 11 T cell receptor beta chains from one sample sequenced in a study of Graves' ophthalmopathy and Graves' hyperthyroidism. From RNA, the CDR3 regions of TCR beta chains were amplified and sequenced. In the first round, RT-PCR was carried out with HTBI primers, and a multiplex PCR formed the second round. TCRdb itself ran the multiplex PCR reads through MiXCR, one entry per CDR3 protein. The profile shows 150,000 or so distinct CDR3 sequences, 35% to 45% of them singletons. Input material: peripheral blood. The receptors were sampled from a young man with Graves' ophthalmopathy.

The chain employs TRBV7-2 and TRBJ2-5; perhaps TRBD1 as D (5 bases). V was trimmed by 5 bases and J by 7 bases, leaving 17 bases between them. This CDR3 has 14 residues. CDR1 is SGHTA and CDR2 is FQGNSA in the germline V gene. This CDR3 is CASSGRQGEGTQYF. CDR3 DNA: TGTGCCAGCAGCGGCCGCCAAGGGGAAGGGACCCAGTACTTC.

This rearrangement joins TRBV6-1 to TRBJ2-2; D not resolved. The CDR3 extends over 13 amino acids. Germline CDR1 MNHNS, CDR2 SASEGT. V lost 9 bases, J lost 6 bases, and 14 bases lay in between. The CDR3 sequence is CASGVSEAGELFF. The CDR3 nucleotides read TGTGCCAGTGGGGTGAGCGAAGCCGGGGAGCTGTTTTTT.

This clonotype was seen a handful of times. The gene calls are TRBV12-3 or TRBV12-4 and TRBJ2-5; D remains unclear. V lost 2 bases and J lost 0, with 7 bases in between. CDR3 length: 14 amino acids. CDR3 DNA: TGTGCCAGCAGTTTATTCCGGGACCAAGAGACCCAGTACTTC. Protein: CASSLFRDQETQYF.

Ten or more counts support this clonotype. The V gene is TRBV7-2, the J gene TRBJ2-5; 9 positions agree with TRBD2. Germline CDR1 is SGHTA and CDR2 is FQGNSA. The CDR3 is 14 amino acids. Losses at the gene ends were 5 bases for V and 3 bases for J; bases not matched to a gene: 4. The CDR3 DNA follows: TGTGCCAGCAGCATGATAGCGGGAGAAGAGACCCAGTACTTC. Its translation: CASSMIAGEETQYF.

This clonotype was counted at least ten times. This chain connects TRBV6-2 or TRBV6-3 to TRBJ2-7; D is unresolved. CDR3 length: 16 residues. Looked up from germline, CDR1 is MNHEY and CDR2 is SVGEGT. Trimming removed 0 bases from V and 2 bases from J, with 14 bases in between. The CDR3 protein is CASSYSSQESPYEQYF. CDR3 DNA sequence: TGTGCCAGCAGTTACTCGAGCCAGGAGAGTCCCTACGAGCAGTACTTC.

This clonotype was recorded many times. DNA for the CDR3: TGTGCCAGCAGTTTTTTGGGGGCGCATGGAAACACCATATATTTT. Its translation is CASSFLGAHGNTIYF. The rearrangement uses TRBV12-3 or TRBV12-4 and TRBJ1-3; D may be TRBD1 (6 bases). CDR3 size: 15 residues. V was shortened by 3 bases and J by 3 bases, with 12 bases between the two germline ends.

This clonotype was found many times. This chain uses TRBV10-3 with TRBJ1-1; D is possibly TRBD1 (5 bases). V was clipped by 4 bases and J by 0 bases, with 9 bases between them. The CDR3 totals 14 residues. Germline V CDR1 and CDR2: ENHRY, SYGVKD. This CDR3 reads CAISAGGMNTEAFF. In DNA form, the CDR3 reads TGTGCCATCAGTGCGGGGGGGATGAACACTGAAGCTTTCTTT.

V usage is TRBV6-5 and J usage is TRBJ2-5; TRBD1 matches at 9 bases. The germline V gene has CDR1 MNHEY and CDR2 SVGAGI. The CDR3 spans 13 residues. Losses at the gene ends were 4 bases for V and 5 bases for J; bases not matched to a gene: 2. As DNA, the CDR3 is TGTGCCAGCAGTTGGACAGGGGTGGAGACCCAGTACTTC. Protein: CASSWTGVETQYF.

This clonotype occurred many times. A read error may produce the germline difference seen at one junction end. V is TRBV2 and J is TRBJ2-7; D unclear. The germline gives CDR1 SNHLY, CDR2 FYNNEI. The CDR3 covers 15 residues. The CDR3 nucleotides read TGTGCCAGCACTGAACGACACTTCCTACCTTACGAGCAGTACTTC. Protein product: CASTERHFLPYEQYF.

This clonotype was detected many times. One end of the junction varies from germline; a read error may be responsible. CDR3 amino acids: CSVVRRGYGQYF. The CDR3 DNA reads TGCAGCGTCGTCCGGCGAGGGTACGGGCAGTACTTC. The genes are TRBV29-1 and TRBJ2-7, with D possibly matching TRBD2 (5 bases). The CDR3 length is 12 residues. Germline V gives CDR1 SQVTM, CDR2 ANQGSEA.

This clonotype came up many times. This chain joins TRBV4-3 and TRBJ2-7; 8 bases agree with TRBD1. Unmatched junction bases numbered 6, after V lost 3 bases and J lost 2 bases. The CDR3 spans 15 residues. Looked up from germline, CDR1 is LGHNA and CDR2 is YSLEER. In nucleotides, the CDR3 is TGCGCCAGCAGCCACCAAAGGACAGGGCCCTACGAGCAGTACTTC. It translates to CASSHQRTGPYEQYF.